Each of the 32 T cell receptor beta chains below was sequenced from the same sample in a study of OX40 agonist ivuxolimab in advanced cancers. TCRdb's table, derived via immunoSEQ multiplex PCR, lists solely in-frame clones and lacks some. The table includes around 66,000 clones, around 81% detected once. The source was CD4+ or CD8+ T cells sorted from blood, collected in a trial of the OX40 agonist ivuxolimab. Receptor source: an adult with an advanced solid tumor such as melanoma, head and neck, liver or kidney cancer.

This rearrangement joins TRBV18 to TRBJ1-1; 7 nucleotides match TRBD1. The CDR3 spans 13 residues. Germline loops: CDR1 KGHSH, CDR2 LQKENI. V was pared by 10 bases and J by 3 bases, with 8 bases of the junction left unmatched. The CDR3 region is CATSRGRDTEAFF. The CDR3 bases are TGTGCCACCTCCAGGGGGAGGGACACTGAAGCTTTCTTT.

This clone was recorded once. This rearrangement joins TRBV19 to TRBJ2-1, with 9 bases aligning to TRBD2. The CDR3 consists of 16 residues. Germline trimming cut 3 bases from V and 4 bases from J; bases unmatched to any gene: 7. Germline-derived CDR1 and CDR2 are LNHDA and SQIVND (reference sequence). The CDR3 spells CASSMSMTSGYNEQFF. The DNA for the CDR3 is TGTGCCAGTAGTATGAGTATGACTAGCGGATACAATGAGCAGTTCTTC.

This clone has just one count. The genes are TRBV28 and TRBJ1-2; 10 positions match TRBD1. The germline gives CDR1 MDHEN, CDR2 SYDVKM. V lost 6 bases and J lost 4; bases outside the gene matches: 8. This CDR3 region has 15 residues. The CDR3 here is CASRTGQGDLYGYTF. The CDR3 DNA reads TGTGCCAGCAGAACCGGACAGGGGGACCTCTATGGCTACACCTTC.

This clone appeared once. J is TRBJ1-4 and V is TRBV6-6; D unclear. From germline, CDR1 is MNHNY and CDR2 SVGAGI (reference sequence). Trimming stripped 8 bases from V and 0 bases from J, with 16 bases between. The CDR3 totals 16 residues. CDR3 DNA: TGTGCCAGCTACCCCTGGGGTGAAGCAACTAATGAAAAACTGTTTTTT. Encoded protein: CASYPWGEATNEKLFF.

The chain is built from TRBV5-5 and TRBJ2-2; no clear D. Trimming took off 1 base at V and 4 bases at J, with 8 bases between the two ends. The CDR3 totals 14 residues. CDR1 SGHKS and CDR2 YYEKEE come from the germline V gene (reference sequence). The chain's CDR3 is CASSLQASTGELFF. DNA of the CDR3: TGTGCCAGCAGCTTGCAGGCGAGCACCGGGGAGCTGTTTTTT.

The DNA of the CDR3 is TGTGCCAGCAGCGGTACCGGGACAGGGGGCTCTTTAGGTTATGGCTACACCTTC. It yields the protein CASSGTGTGGSLGYGYTF. This chain links TRBV5-4 with TRBJ1-2, with 12 bases matching TRBD1. Germline loops: CDR1 SGHNT, CDR2 YYREEE (reference sequence). The CDR3 spans 18 residues. With 4 bases clipped from V and 5 bases from J, the junction kept 15 bases outside the gene matches.

The chain joins TRBV5-1 to TRBJ2-3; either TRBD1 or TRBD2 may supply D (5 bases each). This CDR3 comprises 20 residues. Trimming stripped 4 bases from V and 1 base from J, with 28 bases between. Germline CDR1 SGHRS, CDR2 YFSETQ. The CDR3 coding sequence is TGCGCCAGCAGCCCACGGACCTGGGGGACGGCCAATGTGGGCACAGATACGCAGTATTTT. Protein: CASSPRTWGTANVGTDTQYF.

The V and J genes are TRBV19 and TRBJ1-6; perhaps TRBD1 as D (5 bases). CDR3 length equals 12 residues. Looked up from germline, CDR1 is LNHDA and CDR2 is SQIVND (reference sequence). V was pared by 0 bases and J by 11 bases, with 5 bases between. CDR3 region: CASSIEGAPLHF. CDR3 in DNA: TGTGCCAGTAGTATAGAGGGGGCACCCCTCCACTTT.

CDR3 sequence reads: CASTPGTVNYGYTF. CDR3 in DNA: TGTGCCAGCACTCCTGGGACAGTTAACTATGGCTACACCTTC. This sequence joins TRBV25-1 and TRBJ1-2; TRBD1 aligns across 7 bases. Per germline, CDR1 MGHDK and CDR2 SYGVNS. V was pared by 7 bases and J by 1 base, with 6 bases of the junction left unmatched. This CDR3 comprises 14 residues.

CDR3 DNA: TGCGCCAGCAGCCGAGGGACAGGCGGCTCTGGAAACACCATATATTTT. Translating it yields CASSRGTGGSGNTIYF. The chain recombines TRBV5-1 with TRBJ1-3, with TRBD1 matching 8 bases. V lost 4 bases to trimming and J lost 0 bases; unmatched junction nucleotides: 6. The CDR3 is made up of 16 amino acids. From germline, CDR1 is SGHRS and CDR2 YFSETQ.

V is TRBV7-9 and J is TRBJ1-2; D remains ambiguous. V lost 2 bases to trimming and J lost 2 bases, with 6 bases between them. CDR1 and CDR2 from the germline V gene are SEHNR and FQNEAQ (reference sequence). The CDR3 sequence is 13 residues long. The CDR3, as DNA: TGTGCCAGCAGCTTAATGGGAAACTATGGCTACACCTTC. Translated: CASSLMGNYGYTF.

The chain combines TRBV27 with TRBJ2-3, with TRBD2 identical over 9 bases. CDR1 and CDR2 (germline): MNHEY, SMNVEV (reference sequence). There are 16 residues in the CDR3. Germline trimming cut 5 bases from V and 1 base from J; bases unmatched to any gene: 7. CDR3 nucleotide sequence: TGTGCCAGCAGTACCTACGCGGGAGGGGGCACAGATACGCAGTATTTT. It specifies CASSTYAGGGTDTQYF.

The chain is built from TRBV13 and TRBJ1-1; 7 bases line up with TRBD1. The CDR3 spans 14 residues. Germline loops: CDR1 PRHDT, CDR2 FYEKMQ (reference sequence). V trimming: 1 base; J trimming: 6 bases; junction bases outside the gene matches: 5. The CDR3 nucleotides are TGTGCCAGCAGCTTAGTATACAGGGGCGCTGAAGCTTTCTTT. It is translated as CASSLVYRGAEAFF.

This clone was picked up one time. CDR3 in DNA: TGTGCCAGCAGTTCCCCCCGACAGGCCTCTGGAAACACCATATATTTT. Its protein product is CASSSPRQASGNTIYF. The chain is built from TRBV6-5 and TRBJ1-3; D is perhaps TRBD1 (6 bases). Per the germline V gene, CDR1 is MNHEY and CDR2 is SVGAGI. The CDR3 is 16 residues long. V shed 4 bases and J shed 0 bases, with 13 bases lying between them.

The chain has TRBV2 and TRBJ1-1, with 8 nucleotides matching TRBD1. Germline-derived CDR1 and CDR2 are SNHLY and FYNNEI. The CDR3 is 12 amino acids. V shed 4 bases, J shed 6 bases, and the junction held 1 base outside the gene matches. The CDR3, as DNA: TGTGCCAGCAGTGGACAGGGGTCTGAAGCTTTCTTT. This encodes CASSGQGSEAFF. The variable domain in full, with the rest retrieved from reference TRBV2 and TRBJ1-1, is EPEVTQTPSHQVTQMGQEVILRCVPISNHLYFYWYRQILGQKVEFLVSFYNNEISEKSEIFDDQFSVERPDGSNFTLKIRSTKLEDSAMYFCASSGQGSEAFFGQGTRLTVV.

This clone was seen a handful of times. The J gene is TRBJ1-2, the V gene TRBV19; D is unclear. V was pared by 4 bases and J by 8 bases, with 17 bases between. The CDR3 spans 14 residues. Germline V lookup: CDR1 LNHDA, CDR2 SQIVND (reference sequence). The CDR3 sequence is CASSRNRSPGGYTF. In DNA, the CDR3 is TGTGCCAGTAGTAGAAACCGGTCGCCGGGAGGCTACACCTTC.

The rearrangement uses TRBV6-1 and TRBJ1-1; D call uncertain. This CDR3 contains 14 residues. Trimming removed 1 base from V and 0 bases from J, with 6 bases in between. Germline V gene sequence: CDR1 MNHNS, CDR2 SASEGT. The CDR3: CASSEVQMNTEAFF. CDR3 sequence (DNA): TGTGCCAGCAGTGAAGTACAGATGAACACTGAAGCTTTCTTT.

The chain uses TRBV7-2 and TRBJ2-2, with 13 nucleotides matching TRBD2. Germline assignment: CDR1 SGHTA and CDR2 FQGNSA. This CDR3 is built from 18 residues. With V trimmed by 0 bases and J by 6 bases, 7 bases remained unmatched. The DNA of the CDR3 is TGTGCCAGCAGCTTAGCGCTAAGACTAGCGGGGGGTTCCGGGGAGCTGTTTTTT. Translation: CASSLALRLAGGSGELFF.

This clone was seen only a few times. The chain uses TRBV5-1 and TRBJ2-1, with 8 nucleotides matching TRBD1. This CDR3 region has 18 residues. The ends lost 0 bases at V and 3 bases at J; junction bases unmatched: 11. Per the germline V gene, CDR1 is SGHRS and CDR2 is YFSETQ. The CDR3 spells CASSLEAGRGRFYNEQFF. The CDR3 nucleotides read TGCGCCAGCAGCTTGGAGGCCGGCAGGGGGCGGTTCTACAATGAGCAGTTCTTC.

The chain is built from TRBV2 and TRBJ1-1; TRBD1 matches 7 bases. V was pared by 7 bases and J by 10 bases, with 15 bases of the junction left unmatched. The CDR3 runs 14 residues. Germline V gives CDR1 SNHLY, CDR2 FYNNEI. The CDR3 sequence is CASIPRSDRERAFF. The CDR3 nucleotides read TGTGCCAGCATCCCGAGAAGTGACAGGGAGCGAGCTTTCTTT. Full variable domain (outside the CDR3, taken from reference TRBV2 and TRBJ1-1): EPEVTQTPSHQVTQMGQEVILRCVPISNHLYFYWYRQILGQKVEFLVSFYNNEISEKSEIFDDQFSVERPDGSNFTLKIRSTKLEDSAMYFCASIPRSDRERAFFGQGTRLTVV.

V is TRBV9 and J is TRBJ1-1; possibly TRBD1 for D (5 bases). This CDR3 has 15 residues. V lost 0 bases and J 0 bases, leaving 9 bases between the germline ends. In germline, CDR1 is SGDLS, CDR2 YYNGEE. This chain's CDR3 is CASSVDPGLNTEAFF. CDR3 coding DNA: TGTGCCAGCAGCGTAGATCCGGGGCTGAACACTGAAGCTTTCTTT.

This chain links TRBV5-4 with TRBJ2-7; D not certain. This CDR3 has 15 amino acids. Germline V CDR1 and CDR2: SGHNT, YYREEE (reference sequence). Trimming cost V 1 base and J 0 bases, with 11 bases left between them. The CDR3: CASSLSQVSSYEQYF. DNA of the CDR3: TGTGCCAGCAGCTTGTCCCAGGTTAGCTCCTACGAGCAGTACTTC.

The rearrangement joins TRBV28 to TRBJ2-3; maybe TRBD2 (7 bases). V was clipped by 4 bases and J by 4 bases, with 15 bases between them. The CDR3 contains 15 residues. Germline CDR1 and CDR2: MDHEN and SYDVKM. CDR3: CASSSLGGQSDTQYF. The CDR3 DNA reads as TGTGCCAGCAGTTCTTTGGGGGGGCAGTCAGATACGCAGTATTTT.

The J gene is TRBJ2-6, the V gene TRBV9; D might be TRBD1 (5 bases). CDR1 SGDLS and CDR2 YYNGEE come from the germline V gene. V shed 3 bases and J shed 0 bases, with 13 bases lying between them. The CDR3 runs to 17 residues. In DNA, the CDR3 is TGTGCCAGCAGCGGAGACAGCTCCATCTCTGGGGCCAACGTCCTGACTTTC. This encodes CASSGDSSISGANVLTF. The full variable domain, rest sourced from reference TRBV9 and TRBJ2-6, is DSGVTQTPKHLITATGQRVTLRCSPRSGDLSVYWYQQSLDQGLQFLIQYYNGEERAKGNILERFSAQQFPDLHSELNLSSLELGDSALYFCASSGDSSISGANVLTFGAGSRLTVL.

The sample holds a few counts of this clone. The V and J genes are TRBV18 and TRBJ2-7; tentatively, D is TRBD1 (6 bases). The CDR3 is made up of 17 amino acids. In germline, CDR1 is KGHSH, CDR2 LQKENI. V dropped 4 bases and J dropped 2 bases, with 21 bases sitting between them. For the CDR3, the DNA is TGTGCCAGCTCACGAGGTACAGGGAGAAGCTGGGCCTACGAGCAGTACTTC. It is translated as CASSRGTGRSWAYEQYF.

The chain recombines TRBV6-6 with TRBJ1-1; no definite D call. V dropped 5 bases and J dropped 7 bases, with 8 bases sitting between them. The CDR3 is 11 amino acids. CDR1 is MNHNY and CDR2 is SVGAGI in the germline V gene (reference sequence). The DNA for the CDR3 is TGTGCCAGCAGTGAAATCAGTGAAGCTTTCTTT. It specifies CASSEISEAFF.

The rearrangement joins TRBV6-1 to TRBJ1-2; a possible D gene is TRBD1 (6 bases). Trimming shortened V by 3 bases and J by 7 bases, and 9 bases separated the two germline ends. Germline V gene data show CDR1 as MNHNS and CDR2 as SASEGT. The CDR3 covers 12 residues. This chain's CDR3 is CASSEPTGGYTF. The CDR3, as DNA: TGTGCCAGCAGTGAGCCGACAGGTGGCTACACCTTC.

The chain links TRBV7-9 to TRBJ1-4; the D is unclear. Per the germline V gene, CDR1 is SEHNR and CDR2 is FQNEAQ (reference sequence). CDR3 length equals 12 residues. Trimming left V 2 bases short and J 8 bases short, with 6 bases between. DNA for the CDR3: TGTGCCAGCAGCTTAAATTGGGAAAAACTGTTTTTT. Residues: CASSLNWEKLFF.

This sequence joins TRBV6-1 and TRBJ1-1, with D possibly TRBD1 on 5 matching bases. The V and J ends lost 6 bases and 1 base respectively, with 15 bases between them. This CDR3 is 15 amino acids long. Germline CDR1 is MNHNS and CDR2 is SASEGT. The CDR3 here is CASRKPGPRNTEAFF. DNA for the CDR3: TGTGCCAGCAGGAAACCGGGACCACGGAACACTGAAGCTTTCTTT.

The chain employs TRBV1 and TRBJ2-3; the table's TRBD2 call for D was not verified on the DNA. TRBV1 is a pseudogene locus. The CDR3 is made up of 16 amino acids. CDR3 residues: CTSSQDWRGAGDTQYF. The CDR3 nucleotides read TGCACCAGCAGCCAAGACTGGCGGGGGGCCGGAGATACGCAGTATTTT.

The rearrangement links TRBV5-6 to TRBJ1-1, with 9 positions matching TRBD1. The V and J ends lost 4 bases and 1 base, in that order; junction bases with no gene match: 2. CDR1 is SGHDT and CDR2 is YYEEEE in the germline V gene. The CDR3 runs 14 residues. CDR3 sequence: CASSLDRGNTEAFF. The CDR3 nucleotides are TGTGCCAGCAGCCTGGACAGGGGGAACACTGAAGCTTTCTTT.

This clone was counted a few times. The chain's CDR3 is CASSQDLRGWGYTF. CDR3 nucleotide sequence: TGCGCCAGCAGCCAAGATTTGAGAGGGTGGGGCTACACCTTC. This sequence joins TRBV4-1 and TRBJ1-2, with D uncertain. Germline CDR1 and CDR2: MGHRA and YSYEKL. V lost 0 bases to trimming and J lost 8 bases, with 13 bases between them. The CDR3 runs to 14 residues.